The present entry profiles one T cell receptor beta chain with its context. As yet, its antigen is unknown. The data originate from a study of Ad26.COV2.S vaccination and SARS-CoV-2 variants. Study summary: Intramuscularly, Ad26.COV2.S was given either once or twice, 56 days apart.

General study points: Placebo recipients and vaccine recipients were similar in non-spike TCR breadth. Possibly, TCR breadth and depth analyses underestimated total T cell responses.

Treatment noted: over 15 received Ad26.COV2.S at low or high dose, single or two shots; roughly five received placebo; per-sample allocation not given. Sampling was performed 63 days after the first vaccine or placebo injection. Based in Boston, the donor was an adult of 18-55 years. Sequencing was performed with immunoSEQ multiplex PCR; in TCRdb, only in-frame clones are kept and a portion is missing. The sample lists some 240,000 clones, around 88% occurring once. Here the sequenced sample was peripheral blood, taken in a trial of Ad26.COV2.S vaccine versus placebo. The origin of this receptor is a person between 18 and 60 years old who received the Ad26.COV2.S COVID-19 vaccine or a placebo.

The CDR3 is CASSVGRGLAKNIQYF. The CDR3 DNA sequence: TGTGCCAGCAGCGTAGGGCGGGGTCTAGCCAAAAACATTCAGTACTTC. The V call is TRBV9, the J call TRBJ2-4; a possible D gene is TRBD2 (6 bases). Trimming removed 0 bases from V and 0 bases from J, with 10 bases in between. Germline V lookup: CDR1 SGDLS, CDR2 YYNGEE. The CDR3 is 16 amino acids.